This entry lists 2 T cell receptor beta chains sequenced from one sample in a study of cytomegalovirus exposure and HLA in healthy donors. Primers: 60 Vbeta forward and 13 Jbeta reverse. Assay used: immunoSEQ multiplex PCR; TCRdb lists only in-frame clones, some missing. The sample carries 150,000 to 160,000 clones, 70% to 80% recorded once. Sequencing was carried out using PBMCs. Every receptor here comes from a man younger than 45 in good health and CMV-seropositive.

This rearrangement joins TRBV5-1 to TRBJ2-7; D ambiguous. This CDR3 region has 15 residues. Deletions cut 0 bases from V and 0 bases from J, with 10 bases between. CDR1 SGHRS and CDR2 YFSETQ come from the germline V gene. In DNA, the CDR3 is TGCGCCAGCAGCTTGGCCCCAGGAAACTCCTACGAGCAGTACTTC. Translation: CASSLAPGNSYEQYF.

J is TRBJ2-7 and V is TRBV10-1; D not certain. Trimming cost V 3 bases and J 5 bases, with 11 bases left between them. The germline V gene encodes CDR1 WNHNN and CDR2 SYGVQD (reference sequence). The CDR3 extends over 13 amino acids. CDR3 sequence reads: CASSDSIRHEQYF. The DNA of the CDR3 is TGCGCCAGCAGTGACTCGATCAGGCACGAGCAGTACTTC.